The rows below give T cell receptor beta chains drawn from one sample of a study of cytomegalovirus exposure and HLA in healthy donors. Clones were sequenced by immunoSEQ multiplex PCR, and TCRdb holds only the in-frame ones, with some missing. The top ten clones hold approximately 1% of a sample with roughly 150,000 clones, around four fifths of them seen once. Sequencing was done on a sample of PBMCs. The receptors shown here come from a girl aged 2-10 years in good health and CMV-seropositive. Both conserved end residues are part of each CDR3. The order of the fields is CDR3 length, V gene, J gene, D gene, clone size, CDR3 DNA, CDR3 protein. A D gene is named only where the DNA matches it firmly. A clone size is listed for some rows: how often the clone was seen (once, few, many), or a class if it is expanded.

CDR3 length: 16
V gene: TRBV4-1
J gene: TRBJ1-1
D gene: TRBD1
clone size: -
CDR3 DNA: TGCGCCAGCAGACTAGGGGGCGGGCCCCTGGGCACTGAAGCTTTCTTT
CDR3 protein: CASRLGGGPLGTEAFF

CDR3 length: 15
V gene: TRBV6-5
J gene: TRBJ2-5
D gene: TRBD1
clone size: -
CDR3 DNA: TGTGCCACGAAGGGGGCAGGGGATTACCAAGAGACCCAGTACTTC
CDR3 protein: CATKGAGDYQETQYF

CDR3 length: 16
V gene: TRBV5-1
J gene: TRBJ2-7
D gene: -
clone size: -
CDR3 DNA: TGCGCCAGCAGCTTGGTCTCAACTCAACCTTACTACGAGCAGTACTTC
CDR3 protein: CASSLVSTQPYYEQYF

CDR3 length: 16
V gene: TRBV7-2
J gene: TRBJ2-3
D gene: TRBD2
clone size: -
CDR3 DNA: TGTGCCAGCAGTTCCGGGACTACAATCGTCGCAGATACGCAGTATTTT
CDR3 protein: CASSSGTTIVADTQYF

CDR3 length: 16
V gene: TRBV19
J gene: TRBJ2-1
D gene: TRBD1
clone size: -
CDR3 DNA: TGTGCCAGTAGCCCTGGACAGGGGGGCTCCTACAATGAGCAGTTCTTC
CDR3 protein: CASSPGQGGSYNEQFF

CDR3 length: 12
V gene: TRBV5-8
J gene: TRBJ2-3
D gene: -
clone size: -
CDR3 DNA: TGTGCCAGCAGCCCGCGAACAGATACGCAGTATTTT
CDR3 protein: CASSPRTDTQYF

CDR3 length: 15
V gene: TRBV11-2
J gene: TRBJ2-5
D gene: TRBD1
clone size: -
CDR3 DNA: TGTGCCAGCAGCCGGAGCCGGGACAGACAAGAGACCCAGTACTTC
CDR3 protein: CASSRSRDRQETQYF

CDR3 length: 13
V gene: TRBV7-2
J gene: TRBJ2-2
D gene: TRBD2
clone size: -
CDR3 DNA: TGTGCCAGCCTCTTGGGGGGGGCCGGGGAGCTGTTTTTT
CDR3 protein: CASLLGGAGELFF

CDR3 length: 11
V gene: TRBV10-3
J gene: TRBJ2-1
D gene: -
clone size: -
CDR3 DNA: TGTGCCATCAGCCTAGACAATGAGCAGTTCTTC
CDR3 protein: CAISLDNEQFF

CDR3 length: 15
V gene: TRBV9
J gene: TRBJ1-1
D gene: -
clone size: once
CDR3 DNA: TGTGCCAGCAGCTCCCGATCCGGGACGGCGGAGGGCAGGGTCTTT
CDR3 protein: CASSSRSGTAEGRVF

CDR3 length: 15
V gene: TRBV28
J gene: TRBJ1-1
D gene: -
clone size: -
CDR3 DNA: TGTGCCAGCAGTTTATGGTCAGTGTTAGGGGCGGAAGCTTTCTTT
CDR3 protein: CASSLWSVLGAEAFF

CDR3 length: 14
V gene: TRBV7-9
J gene: TRBJ1-2
D gene: TRBD1
clone size: -
CDR3 DNA: TGTGCCAGCAGCGGGACGACAGGGGGCGATGGCTACACCTTC
CDR3 protein: CASSGTTGGDGYTF

CDR3 length: 15
V gene: TRBV10-3
J gene: TRBJ1-1
D gene: -
clone size: once
CDR3 DNA: TGTGCCATCAGTGAGTTCGGGAGGGTATACGTCGAAGCTTTCTTT
CDR3 protein: CAISEFGRVYVEAFF

CDR3 length: 17
V gene: TRBV7-9
J gene: TRBJ1-5
D gene: -
clone size: -
CDR3 DNA: TGTGCCAGCAGCTTAGGTCTAGGCGGGGTTAGCAATCAGCCCCAGCATTTT
CDR3 protein: CASSLGLGGVSNQPQHF

CDR3 length: 13
V gene: TRBV7-9
J gene: TRBJ1-2
D gene: -
clone size: -
CDR3 DNA: TGTGCCAGCAGCTCCACAGGGAATAGGGCATTTACCTTC
CDR3 protein: CASSSTGNRAFTF

CDR3 length: 17
V gene: TRBV5-1
J gene: TRBJ2-7
D gene: TRBD2
clone size: once
CDR3 DNA: TGCGCCAGCAGCTTGGACCGTACTAGCGGGAGGATCTACGAGCAGTACTTC
CDR3 protein: CASSLDRTSGRIYEQYF

CDR3 length: 12
V gene: TRBV27
J gene: TRBJ2-7
D gene: TRBD1
clone size: -
CDR3 DNA: TGTGCCAGTGGACAGGGGGCGTACGAGCAGTACTTC
CDR3 protein: CASGQGAYEQYF

CDR3 length: 13
V gene: TRBV28
J gene: TRBJ1-5
D gene: -
clone size: -
CDR3 DNA: TGTGCCAGCAGTCCCCCGGGAAGGCAGCCCCAGCATTTT
CDR3 protein: CASSPPGRQPQHF

CDR3 length: 15
V gene: TRBV4-1
J gene: TRBJ1-5
D gene: -
clone size: -
CDR3 DNA: TGCGCCAGCAGCCAAGCTCCCTTGAGCAATCAGCCCCAGCATTTT
CDR3 protein: CASSQAPLSNQPQHF

CDR3 length: 15
V gene: TRBV6-1
J gene: TRBJ2-3
D gene: TRBD2
clone size: -
CDR3 DNA: TGTGCCAGCCACAGACTAGCGGGAGAACCAGATACGCAGTATTTT
CDR3 protein: CASHRLAGEPDTQYF

CDR3 length: 13
V gene: TRBV30
J gene: TRBJ1-3
D gene: -
clone size: -
CDR3 DNA: TGTGCCTGGAGTGACAGTCTTGGAAACACCATATATTTT
CDR3 protein: CAWSDSLGNTIYF

CDR3 length: 14
V gene: TRBV30
J gene: TRBJ1-2
D gene: -
clone size: -
CDR3 DNA: TGTGCCTGTCCCACCTCTCCAGGGAACTATGGCTACACCTTC
CDR3 protein: CACPTSPGNYGYTF

CDR3 length: 14
V gene: TRBV7-8
J gene: TRBJ1-2
D gene: -
clone size: few
CDR3 DNA: TGTGCCAGCAGCTACGCATCAGGGGACTATGGCTACACCTTC
CDR3 protein: CASSYASGDYGYTF

CDR3 length: 15
V gene: TRBV5-6
J gene: TRBJ1-2
D gene: -
clone size: -
CDR3 DNA: TGTGCCAGCAGCTTGTTGACAGGACCTTTCTATGGCTACACCTTC
CDR3 protein: CASSLLTGPFYGYTF

CDR3 length: 14
V gene: TRBV2
J gene: TRBJ2-7
D gene: -
clone size: -
CDR3 DNA: TGTGCCAGCAGTGAAGGGACAGACCCCCACGAGCAGTACTTC
CDR3 protein: CASSEGTDPHEQYF

CDR3 length: 17
V gene: TRBV4-1
J gene: TRBJ2-2
D gene: TRBD2
clone size: few
CDR3 DNA: TGCGCCAGCAGCCAAGTAGGGCTAGCGGGATCCTCCGGGGAGCTGTTTTTT
CDR3 protein: CASSQVGLAGSSGELFF

CDR3 length: 15
V gene: TRBV9
J gene: TRBJ2-1
D gene: -
clone size: -
CDR3 DNA: TGTGCCAGCAGCGTAACAGGGAGCTCCTACAATGAGCAGTTCTTC
CDR3 protein: CASSVTGSSYNEQFF

CDR3 length: 16
V gene: TRBV19
J gene: TRBJ2-1
D gene: -
clone size: -
CDR3 DNA: TGTGCCAGTAGTATCTCCTGGGACAAAGCCTACAATGAGCAGTTCTTC
CDR3 protein: CASSISWDKAYNEQFF

CDR3 length: 14
V gene: TRBV6-1
J gene: TRBJ1-3
D gene: -
clone size: -
CDR3 DNA: TGTGCCAGCAGTACAGGGAGCTCTGGAAACACCATATATTTT
CDR3 protein: CASSTGSSGNTIYF

CDR3 length: 15
V gene: TRBV25-1
J gene: TRBJ1-1
D gene: -
clone size: -
CDR3 DNA: TGTGCCAGCAGTGATGTGGGCAGTCCGAACACTGAAGCTTTCTTT
CDR3 protein: CASSDVGSPNTEAFF

CDR3 length: 14
V gene: TRBV28
J gene: TRBJ2-7
D gene: -
clone size: once
CDR3 DNA: TGTGCCAGCAGTCCTGTAGAGGACTCCTACGAGCAGTACTTC
CDR3 protein: CASSPVEDSYEQYF

CDR3 length: 15
V gene: TRBV5-1
J gene: TRBJ1-2
D gene: -
clone size: -
CDR3 DNA: TGCGCCAGCAGCTTGGGGGGCGACCCAAGGTATGGCTACACCTTC
CDR3 protein: CASSLGGDPRYGYTF